The 5 T cell receptor beta chains in this list originate from one sample, sequenced in a study of CD8+ T cells in alopecia areata (dated by TCRdb to 2016 to 2019). The library was prepared using the immunoSEQ multiplex PCR assay. To provide template for TCR sequencing, every sample had RNA extracted and reverse transcribed into cDNA. The clones in this table, taken by TCRdb from immuneACCESS, are in-frame only. Not every clone is retained; where verified, under half of the shortfall comes from an unresolved V gene, and the cause of the rest is unknown. For this sample there are under 150,000 clones; less than 65% appear just once. The top ten hold less than 40% of the sample. The sample was CD8+ T cells sorted from blood. The receptors here all came from a human donor in good health.

The chain carries TRBV28 and TRBJ2-5; D is uncertain. V lost 2 bases, J lost 3 bases, and 13 bases lay in between. CDR1 MDHEN and CDR2 SYDVKM come from the germline V gene. The CDR3 runs to 15 residues. CDR3 DNA sequence: TGTGCCAGCAGTTTAATCGGTCAGGCTAAAGAGACCCAGTACTTC. As protein: CASSLIGQAKETQYF.

This clone was seen a handful of times. The V gene is TRBV29-1, the J gene TRBJ1-1, with D unclear. Germline CDR1 reads SQVTM; CDR2 reads ANQGSEA. The CDR3 sequence is 10 residues long. V lost 6 bases, J lost 7 bases, and 9 bases lay in between. The CDR3 region is CSVFAREAFF. In nucleotides, the CDR3 is TGCAGCGTGTTTGCCCGTGAAGCTTTCTTT.

CDR3 loop: CSVVGWGTEAFF. CDR3 sequence (DNA): TGCAGCGTCGTAGGGTGGGGCACTGAAGCTTTCTTT. The chain carries TRBV29-1 and TRBJ1-1; D remains unclear. Germline loops: CDR1 SQVTM, CDR2 ANQGSEA. Between the trimmed V and J ends, which lost 6 bases and 4 bases, there was a span of 12 bases. The CDR3 length is 12 residues.

This clone appeared a few times. This chain uses TRBV5-1 with TRBJ2-3, with D possibly matching TRBD1 (6 bases). V lost 4 bases and J 11 bases, leaving 17 bases between the germline ends. Germline CDR1 is SGHRS and CDR2 is YFSETQ. The CDR3 runs to 13 residues. CDR3 DNA: TGCGCCAGCAGCAGCCCCGGGGACACCTTGCAGTATTTT. Translated: CASSSPGDTLQYF.

The table lists this clone with many counts. The rearrangement links TRBV23-1 to TRBJ2-7; 9 bases match TRBD1. TRBV23-1 is classed as an ORF, of uncertain function. V lost 3 bases and J lost 5; bases outside the gene matches: 11. The CDR3 has 16 amino acids. In nucleotides, the CDR3 is TGCGCCAGCAGTCACCCCTCCACAGGGGGCGGGCACGAGCAGTACTTC. The encoded protein is CASSHPSTGGGHEQYF.